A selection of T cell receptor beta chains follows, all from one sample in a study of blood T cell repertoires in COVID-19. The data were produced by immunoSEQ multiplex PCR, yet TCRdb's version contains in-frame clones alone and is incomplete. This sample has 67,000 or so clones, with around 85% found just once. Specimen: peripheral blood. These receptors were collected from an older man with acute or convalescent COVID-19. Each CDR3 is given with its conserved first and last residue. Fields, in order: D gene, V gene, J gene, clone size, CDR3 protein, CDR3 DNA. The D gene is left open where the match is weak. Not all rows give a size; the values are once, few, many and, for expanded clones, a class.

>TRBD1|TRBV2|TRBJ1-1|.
CASRGTGNEAFF
TGTGCCAGCAGGGGGACAGGGAACGAAGCTTTCTTT
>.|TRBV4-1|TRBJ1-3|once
CASSQEGTPSGNTIYF
TGCGCCAGCAGCCAAGAAGGGACACCCTCTGGAAACACCATATATTTT
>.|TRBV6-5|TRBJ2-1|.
CASSYNSGNNEQFF
TGTGCCAGCAGTTACAACAGCGGCAACAATGAGCAGTTCTTC
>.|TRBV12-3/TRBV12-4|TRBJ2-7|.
CASSLAQDYEQYF
TGTGCCAGCAGTTTGGCCCAGGACTACGAGCAGTACTTC
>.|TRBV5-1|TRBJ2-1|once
CASSQRTSFNEQFF
TGCGCCAGCAGCCAAAGAACATCTTTCAATGAGCAGTTCTTC
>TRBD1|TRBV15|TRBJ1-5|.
CATSNRQGRKPQHF
TGTGCCACCAGCAACCGACAGGGGCGGAAGCCCCAGCATTTT
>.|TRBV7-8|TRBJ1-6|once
CASSRTLGQSSYNSPLHF
TGTGCCAGCAGCCGAACATTGGGCCAGAGCTCCTATAATTCACCCCTCCACTTT
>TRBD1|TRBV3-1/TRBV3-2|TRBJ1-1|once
CASRPTGGSTEAFF
TGTGCCAGCAGACCCACAGGGGGAAGCACTGAAGCTTTCTTT
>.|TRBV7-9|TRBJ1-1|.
CASSREGSEWTEAFF
TGTGCCAGCAGCCGAGAAGGGAGCGAGTGGACTGAAGCTTTCTTT
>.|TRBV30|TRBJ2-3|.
CAWSVSLADTQYF
TGTGCCTGGAGTGTATCTCTAGCGGATACGCAGTATTTT
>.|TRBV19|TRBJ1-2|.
CASSPFGRAGGYGYTF
TGTGCCAGTAGTCCTTTCGGGAGGGCAGGAGGCTATGGCTACACCTTC
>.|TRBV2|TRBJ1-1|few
CASSGPQGGTEAFF
TGTGCCAGCAGTGGTCCCCAAGGAGGCACTGAAGCTTTCTTT
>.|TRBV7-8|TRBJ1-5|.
CASSLSSSWGPYSNQPQHF
TGTGCCAGCAGCTTAAGTTCCTCCTGGGGGCCTTATAGCAATCAGCCCCAGCATTTT
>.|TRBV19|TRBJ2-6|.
CASTQEPGFPGANVLTF
TGTGCCAGTACCCAAGAGCCCGGGTTCCCTGGGGCCAACGTCCTGACTTTC